Presented here are 6 T cell receptor beta chains from one specimen sequenced in a study of blood T cell repertoires in COVID-19. Sequencing was performed with immunoSEQ multiplex PCR; in TCRdb, only in-frame clones are kept and a portion is missing. The table lists hundreds of thousands of clones, about 87% of them singletons. The sample was PBMCs or T cells enriched from blood (not recorded which). These receptors all come from a woman in her forties or fifties who had recovered from COVID-19.

The V gene is TRBV28, the J gene TRBJ2-1; 12 nucleotides match TRBD2. Germline V gives CDR1 MDHEN, CDR2 SYDVKM. The length of the CDR3 is 16 residues. V shed 3 bases and J 7 bases; nucleotides not matched to a gene: 7. CDR3 in amino acids: CASSFPGLAGKNEQFF. Written as DNA, the CDR3 is TGTGCCAGCAGTTTCCCCGGACTAGCGGGGAAGAATGAGCAGTTCTTC.

The CDR3: CASALGQAYNEQFF. CDR3 nucleotides: TGTGCCAGTGCCCTAGGACAGGCATACAATGAGCAGTTCTTC. The rearrangement joins TRBV27 to TRBJ2-1, with 7 bases fitting TRBD1. The germline V gene encodes CDR1 MNHEY and CDR2 SMNVEV (reference sequence). V dropped 9 bases and J dropped 4; count of bases not matched to a gene: 9. CDR3 size: 14 residues.

The gene calls are TRBV6-4 and TRBJ2-6; 7 bases agree with TRBD1. The CDR3 totals 16 residues. Losses at the gene ends were 5 bases for V and 3 bases for J; bases not matched to a gene: 7. The germline V gene has CDR1 MRHNA and CDR2 SNTAGT. The CDR3 loop is CASSKGTGDGANVLTF. As DNA, the CDR3 is TGTGCCAGCAGTAAAGGAACAGGGGATGGGGCCAACGTCCTGACTTTC.

This rearrangement joins TRBV24-1 to TRBJ2-3, with 7 bases that match TRBD2. Germline V gives CDR1 KGHDR, CDR2 SFDVKD. The CDR3 covers 13 residues. V shed 6 bases, J shed 3 bases, and the junction held 2 bases outside the gene matches. The CDR3 DNA sequence: TGTGCCACCAGTCTCGGGAGGACAGATACGCAGTATTTT. Translating gives CATSLGRTDTQYF.

V usage is TRBV5-1 and J usage is TRBJ2-7, with no clear D. The CDR3 extends over 12 amino acids. Germline CDR1 SGHRS, CDR2 YFSETQ. V was shortened by 2 bases and J by 3 bases, with 6 bases between the two germline ends. CDR3 protein: CASSLNGYEQYF. CDR3 nucleotide sequence: TGCGCCAGCAGCTTAAACGGCTACGAGCAGTACTTC.

The chain combines TRBV5-5 with TRBJ2-1; 7 positions match TRBD2. The CDR3 sequence is 16 residues long. Germline CDR1 is SGHKS and CDR2 is YYEKEE (reference sequence). J lost 7 bases, V lost 3 bases, and 13 bases had no gene match. In DNA, the CDR3 is TGTGCCAGCAGCTCAAACGCGGGAGCCTTTTCGAATGAGCAGTTCTTC. Translation gives CASSSNAGAFSNEQFF.